This entry lists 15 T cell receptor beta chains sequenced from one sample in a study of cytomegalovirus exposure and HLA in healthy donors. Both 60 Vbeta primers and 13 Jbeta primers went into the PCR. Sequencing was performed with immunoSEQ multiplex PCR; in TCRdb, only in-frame clones are kept and a portion is missing. The table lists about 120,000 clones, around three quarters of them singletons, with 4.9% in the top ten. Material: PBMCs. The receptor set was obtained from a man between 50 and 59 years old in good health and CMV-seropositive.

The chain couples TRBV19 to TRBJ2-2; D uncertain. The germline V gene has CDR1 LNHDA and CDR2 SQIVND (reference sequence). Trimming pared 0 bases from V and 4 bases from J, leaving 6 bases between. The CDR3 sequence is 14 residues long. The CDR3 spells CASSIDAGTGELFF. The DNA for the CDR3 is TGTGCCAGTAGTATAGATGCAGGCACCGGGGAGCTGTTTTTT. Combining the CDR3 with reference TRBV19 and TRBJ2-2 gives the whole variable domain DGGITQSPKYLFRKEGQNVTLSCEQNLNHDAMYWYRQDPGQGLRLIYYSQIVNDFQKGDIAEGYSVSREKKESFPLTVTSAQKNPTAFYLCASSIDAGTGELFFGEGSRLTVL.

The V call is TRBV7-9, the J call TRBJ1-2; possibly TRBD1 for D (6 bases). The CDR3 is made up of 14 amino acids. Trimming shortened V by 5 bases and J by 4 bases, and 14 bases separated the two germline ends. Germline CDR1 SEHNR, CDR2 FQNEAQ (reference sequence). The CDR3 loop reads CASSTRGRGYGYTF. CDR3 in DNA: TGTGCCAGCAGCACCAGGGGCCGCGGCTATGGCTACACCTTC. Full variable domain (missing parts from reference TRBV7-9 and TRBJ1-2): DTGVSQNPRHKITKRGQNVTFRCDPISEHNRLYWYRQTLGQGPEFLTYFQNEAQLEKSRLLSDRFSAERPKGSFSTLEIQRTEQGDSAMYLCASSTRGRGYGYTFGSGTRLTVV.

The genes are TRBV27 and TRBJ1-5, with D possibly being TRBD1 (5 bases). CDR3 size: 15 residues. The ends were cut back, 6 bases at V and 5 bases at J, with 17 bases in the middle. Germline V gene sequence: CDR1 MNHEY, CDR2 SMNVEV (reference sequence). The CDR3 sequence: CASRGGAVSHQPQHF. The CDR3 DNA sequence: TGTGCCAGCAGGGGCGGGGCAGTATCACATCAGCCCCAGCATTTT.

The chain couples TRBV2 to TRBJ2-5, with TRBD2 as a possible D gene (6 bases). CDR3 size: 15 residues. The germline CDR1 and CDR2 sequences are SNHLY and FYNNEI. V was clipped by 6 bases and J by 4 bases, with 18 bases between them. CDR3 protein: CASRDVLGGGETQYF. CDR3 nucleotide sequence: TGTGCCAGCAGGGACGTTCTGGGGGGAGGAGAGACCCAGTACTTC.

The CDR3 coding sequence is TGCAGCCTTTGGACAGGCCAAGAGACCCAGTACTTC. Translation: CSLWTGQETQYF. The chain employs TRBV29-1 and TRBJ2-5; 7 bases line up with TRBD1. The junction had 4 bases not matched to a gene; V was cut back by 8 bases and J by 1 base. Looked up from germline, CDR1 is SQVTM and CDR2 is ANQGSEA. CDR3 size: 12 residues.

Comments on this clone: One junction end does not reproduce the germline sequence, and a read error may be involved. The chain is built from TRBV29-1 and TRBJ2-5; no clear D gene. There are 12 residues in the CDR3. Germline-derived CDR1 and CDR2 are SQVTM and ANQGSEA. CDR3 protein: CSVQSAQEIQYF. The CDR3 nucleotides read TGCAGCGTTCAAAGCGCCCAAGAGATCCAGTACTTC.

This sequence joins TRBV6-1 and TRBJ1-6, with 7 bases aligning to TRBD1. The CDR3 sequence is 13 residues long. The germline CDR1 and CDR2 sequences are MNHNS and SASEGT. With V trimmed by 8 bases and J by 6 bases, 4 bases remained unmatched. CDR3 residues: CASPRDSNSPLHF. The CDR3 bases are TGTGCCAGCCCTCGGGACAGTAATTCACCCCTCCACTTT.

The chain links TRBV27 to TRBJ1-4; D is perhaps TRBD1 (5 bases). With 6 bases removed from V and 0 bases from J, the gap between germline ends came to 14 bases. The germline CDR1 and CDR2 sequences are MNHEY and SMNVEV (reference sequence). The CDR3 spans 16 residues. CDR3 nucleotides: TGTGCCAGCAGCCCATGGGGGGGGACAACTAATGAAAAACTGTTTTTT. Translation gives CASSPWGGTTNEKLFF.

This clone was picked up a small number of times. V gene TRBV19 combines with J gene TRBJ2-7, with a weak D call TRBD1 (5 bases). The length of the CDR3 is 14 residues. Trimming shortened V by 6 bases and J by 4 bases, and 16 bases separated the two germline ends. CDR1 and CDR2 from the germline V gene are LNHDA and SQIVND (reference sequence). The CDR3: CASSPLGAPYEQYF. The CDR3 DNA is TGTGCCAGTAGCCCCCTTGGGGCGCCTTACGAGCAGTACTTC. Full variable domain (remainder filled in from reference TRBV19 and TRBJ2-7): DGGITQSPKYLFRKEGQNVTLSCEQNLNHDAMYWYRQDPGQGLRLIYYSQIVNDFQKGDIAEGYSVSREKKESFPLTVTSAQKNPTAFYLCASSPLGAPYEQYFGPGTRLTVT.

This clone has only one observation. This chain uses TRBV19 with TRBJ2-7, with 11 nucleotides matching TRBD2. Germline V gives CDR1 LNHDA, CDR2 SQIVND (reference sequence). CDR3 length equals 14 residues. V dropped 9 bases and J dropped 3; count of bases not matched to a gene: 7. The CDR3 sequence: CASSRLAGSYEQYF. The CDR3 region has the DNA TGTGCCAGCTCTAGACTAGCGGGGAGCTACGAGCAGTACTTC.

The chain links TRBV7-9 to TRBJ2-7; TRBD2 matches 11 bases. Germline V gene sequence: CDR1 SEHNR, CDR2 FQNEAQ (reference sequence). V lost 4 bases to trimming and J lost 3 bases; unmatched junction nucleotides: 8. The CDR3 is 16 residues long. In DNA form, the CDR3 reads TGTGCCAGCAGCTCCGGGACTAGCGGAACCCGCTACGAGCAGTACTTC. It yields the protein CASSSGTSGTRYEQYF.

The chain has TRBV7-9 and TRBJ1-1, with TRBD1 matching over 8 bases. CDR1 SEHNR and CDR2 FQNEAQ come from the germline V gene (reference sequence). The CDR3 extends over 14 amino acids. The V and J ends lost 5 bases and 8 bases, in that order; junction bases with no gene match: 10. This CDR3 is CASSHPDRAIEAFF. The CDR3, as DNA: TGTGCCAGCAGCCACCCGGACAGGGCGATAGAAGCTTTCTTT. The full variable domain, rest sourced from reference TRBV7-9 and TRBJ1-1, is DTGVSQNPRHKITKRGQNVTFRCDPISEHNRLYWYRQTLGQGPEFLTYFQNEAQLEKSRLLSDRFSAERPKGSFSTLEIQRTEQGDSAMYLCASSHPDRAIEAFFGQGTRLTVV.

The sample holds a few counts of this clone. The rearrangement joins TRBV2 to TRBJ2-2; 7 nucleotides align to TRBD1. The CDR3 sequence is 14 residues long. V lost 6 bases and J lost 1; bases outside the gene matches: 2. In germline, CDR1 is SNHLY, CDR2 FYNNEI. The DNA of the CDR3 is TGTGCCAGCAGGAGGACAGGGAACACCGGGGAGCTGTTTTTT. This encodes CASRRTGNTGELFF.

The chain has TRBV7-9 and TRBJ2-6, with a possible D match to TRBD1 (5 bases). The V end lost 2 bases, the J end lost 0 bases, and 14 bases lay between the germline ends. CDR1 is SEHNR, CDR2 FQNEAQ, per germline (reference sequence). This CDR3 region has 18 residues. In nucleotides, the CDR3 is TGTGCCAGCAGCTTACTTGCAGGGTCCCCCTCTGGGGCCAACGTCCTGACTTTC. Protein sequence: CASSLLAGSPSGANVLTF.

The genes are TRBV5-1 and TRBJ1-5, with TRBD1 as a possible D gene (5 bases). V was cut by 2 bases and J by 2 bases, with 14 bases left in between. Germline CDR1 reads SGHRS; CDR2 reads YFSETQ. The CDR3 extends over 16 amino acids. CDR3 protein: CASSLRGIGGNQPQHF. CDR3 DNA sequence: TGCGCCAGCAGCTTACGGGGGATCGGTGGCAATCAGCCCCAGCATTTT.